A single sample is the source of the 16 T cell receptor beta chains below, sequenced in a study of blood T cell repertoires in COVID-19. The data were produced by immunoSEQ multiplex PCR, yet TCRdb's version contains in-frame clones alone and is incomplete. The sample lists tens of thousands of clones; approximately 90% were seen once. The sample comprised peripheral blood. These receptors originate from a human donor in a cohort sampled during active COVID-19.

The chain has TRBV4-1 and TRBJ2-3; TRBD1 might be the D (6 bases). The ends were cut back, 4 bases at V and 9 bases at J, with 20 bases in the middle. The CDR3 loop spans 15 amino acids. Germline assignment: CDR1 MGHRA and CDR2 YSYEKL. The CDR3 protein is CASSPGQAIAMTQYF. CDR3 bases: TGCGCCAGCAGCCCGGGACAAGCTATAGCGATGACGCAGTATTTT.

The J gene is TRBJ1-1, the V gene TRBV12-3 or TRBV12-4; no firm D call. The V gene lost 1 base and the J gene lost 7 bases, with 10 bases spanning the gap. The CDR3 has 13 residues. CDR3 in amino acids: CASSLGVTSEAFF. The CDR3 DNA is TGTGCCAGCAGTTTAGGAGTCACGAGTGAAGCTTTCTTT.

This chain links TRBV24-1 with TRBJ2-5; D perhaps matches TRBD1 (6 bases). The germline V gene encodes CDR1 KGHDR and CDR2 SFDVKD. The CDR3 extends over 14 amino acids. The V and J ends lost 5 bases and 1 base respectively, with 10 bases between them. Here the CDR3 reads CATSGGTSQETQYF. CDR3 coding DNA: TGTGCCACCAGTGGGGGGACAAGCCAAGAGACCCAGTACTTC.

This chain connects TRBV19 to TRBJ2-5; D might be TRBD1 (6 bases). Deletions cut 5 bases from V and 4 bases from J, with 11 bases between. Per germline, CDR1 LNHDA and CDR2 SQIVND (reference sequence). This CDR3 comprises 13 residues. The CDR3 nucleotides read TGTGCCAGTAGTCCAGGGGAAGGAGAGACCCAGTACTTC. Translation gives CASSPGEGETQYF.

The V call is TRBV7-9, the J call TRBJ1-5; D remains ambiguous. The CDR3 is 12 residues long. Germline V gives CDR1 SEHNR, CDR2 FQNEAQ (reference sequence). Trimming shortened V by 0 bases and J by 10 bases, and 7 bases separated the two germline ends. Written as DNA, the CDR3 is TGTGCCAGCAGCTTAGCGCCGGGACCCCAGCATTTT. It translates to CASSLAPGPQHF.

This clone was found once. This rearrangement joins TRBV5-1 to TRBJ2-1; 8 bases align to TRBD2. V lost 0 bases and J lost 4; bases outside the gene matches: 3. The CDR3 spans 15 residues. CDR1 and CDR2 (germline): SGHRS, YFSETQ. CDR3 bases: TGCGCCAGCAGCTTGGCCGGGACTAGGTACAATGAGCAGTTCTTC. Its protein is CASSLAGTRYNEQFF.

The chain combines TRBV19 with TRBJ2-6, with D perhaps TRBD1 (5 bases). Trimming pared 7 bases from V and 4 bases from J, leaving 17 bases between. The CDR3 totals 16 residues. The germline gives CDR1 LNHDA, CDR2 SQIVND (reference sequence). CDR3 nucleotide sequence: TGTGCCAGTAACCAGGGCCCGCTTCTGGGGGCCAACGTCCTGACTTTC. Protein sequence: CASNQGPLLGANVLTF.

The rearrangement joins TRBV7-8 to TRBJ1-5; 12 bases map to TRBD1. Germline loops: CDR1 SGHVS, CDR2 FQNEAQ. Losses at the gene ends were 2 bases for V and 0 bases for J; bases not matched to a gene: 8. The CDR3 is 19 amino acids. The CDR3 protein is CASSLRWDRGPYSNQPQHF. CDR3 DNA: TGTGCCAGCAGCTTAAGATGGGACAGGGGGCCCTATAGCAATCAGCCCCAGCATTTT.

J is TRBJ1-4 and V is TRBV18; D is perhaps TRBD1 (5 bases). The germline V gene has CDR1 KGHSH and CDR2 LQKENI. The CDR3 totals 14 residues. V was clipped by 1 base and J by 8 bases, with 11 bases between them. In nucleotides, the CDR3 is TGTGCCAGCTCACCACAGGGGAGCGGGGAAAAACTGTTTTTT. Translation: CASSPQGSGEKLFF.

V is TRBV28 and J is TRBJ1-1; unclear D gene. Germline loops: CDR1 MDHEN, CDR2 SYDVKM. There are 16 residues in the CDR3. Deletions cut 5 bases from V and 1 base from J, with 17 bases between. The CDR3 nucleotides are TGTGCCAGCAGTGCCCTGGGGAGATGGACGAACACTGAAGCTTTCTTT. It specifies CASSALGRWTNTEAFF.

Regarding this clone: This sample also contains other DNA sequences that code for the same CDR3. The DNA for the CDR3 is TGTGCCAGCAGCTTCGGGGACAGGGACTATGGCTACACCTTC. As protein: CASSFGDRDYGYTF. The chain links TRBV5-4 to TRBJ1-2; TRBD1 matches 9 bases. The CDR3 contains 14 residues. The V segment lost 2 bases and the J segment 3 bases; nucleotides outside the gene matches: 2. The germline gives CDR1 SGHNT, CDR2 YYREEE (reference sequence).

The CDR3 DNA sequence: TGTGCCATCGGGGACACAAGAAGGGACAATTCACCCCTCCACTTT. Translating gives CAIGDTRRDNSPLHF. The V gene is TRBV10-3, the J gene TRBJ1-6, with D possibly being TRBD1 (6 bases). CDR1 is ENHRY and CDR2 is SYGVKD in the germline V gene. V lost 8 bases and J 7 bases, leaving 18 bases between the germline ends. CDR3 length: 15 amino acids.

The rearrangement joins TRBV9 to TRBJ2-3; 8 nucleotides line up with TRBD2. Germline CDR1 reads SGDLS; CDR2 reads YYNGEE. V gave up 2 bases and J gave up 2 bases; unmatched junction bases: 13. The CDR3 is 18 amino acids. In DNA, the CDR3 is TGTGCCAGCAGCGTCTGGACCCCGGGACTAGTATCCACAGATACGCAGTATTTT. It translates to CASSVWTPGLVSTDTQYF.

This clone was counted a single time. This rearrangement joins TRBV5-8 to TRBJ1-2; D is ambiguous. The CDR3 is 13 amino acids. Germline CDR1 is SGHTS and CDR2 is YDEGEE. V lost 0 bases to trimming and J lost 3 bases, with 6 bases between them. This CDR3 reads CASSLGADYGYTF. CDR3 sequence (DNA): TGTGCCAGCAGCTTGGGGGCAGACTATGGCTACACCTTC.

This sequence joins TRBV27 and TRBJ2-2, with a tentative D call TRBD1 (6 bases). Germline V lookup: CDR1 MNHEY, CDR2 SMNVEV (reference sequence). Trimming stripped 0 bases from V and 4 bases from J, with 15 bases between. This CDR3 spans 17 amino acids. The CDR3: CASSLSVRIQGTGELFF. CDR3 in DNA: TGTGCCAGCAGTTTATCGGTGAGAATACAGGGCACCGGGGAGCTGTTTTTT.

The chain carries TRBV6-5 and TRBJ1-2, with 7 positions matching TRBD1. Losses at the gene ends were 4 bases for V and 4 bases for J; bases not matched to a gene: 3. Germline V lookup: CDR1 MNHEY, CDR2 SVGAGI. The CDR3 consists of 13 residues. In DNA, the CDR3 is TGTGCCAGCAGTTCCAGACAGGGCTATGGCTACACCTTC. This codes for CASSSRQGYGYTF.